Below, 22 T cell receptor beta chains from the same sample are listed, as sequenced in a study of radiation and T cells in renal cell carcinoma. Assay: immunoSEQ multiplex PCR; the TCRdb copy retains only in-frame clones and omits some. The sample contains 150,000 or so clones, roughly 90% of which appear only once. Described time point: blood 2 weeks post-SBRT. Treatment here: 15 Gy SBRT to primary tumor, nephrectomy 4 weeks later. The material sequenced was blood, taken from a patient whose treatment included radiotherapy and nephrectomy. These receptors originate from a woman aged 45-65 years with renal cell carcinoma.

CDR3 protein: CASSLGLGNEKLFF. As DNA, the CDR3 is TGTGCCAGCAGCTTGGGACTGGGGAATGAAAAACTGTTTTTT. This rearrangement joins TRBV5-4 to TRBJ1-4; D is uncertain. The CDR3 has 14 amino acids. Looked up from germline, CDR1 is SGHNT and CDR2 is YYREEE (reference sequence). V was cut by 0 bases and J by 5 bases, with 8 bases left in between.

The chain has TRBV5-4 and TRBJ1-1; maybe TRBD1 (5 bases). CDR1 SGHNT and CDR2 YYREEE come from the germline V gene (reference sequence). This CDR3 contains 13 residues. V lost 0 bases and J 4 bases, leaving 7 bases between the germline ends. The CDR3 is CASSLEGITEAFF. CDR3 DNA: TGTGCCAGCAGCTTGGAGGGGATCACTGAAGCTTTCTTT.

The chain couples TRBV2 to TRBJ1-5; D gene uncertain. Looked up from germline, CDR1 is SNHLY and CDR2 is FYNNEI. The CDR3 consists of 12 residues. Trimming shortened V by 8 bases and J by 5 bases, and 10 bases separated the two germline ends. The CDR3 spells CASRVGYQPQHF. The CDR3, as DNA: TGTGCCAGCCGTGTAGGGTATCAGCCCCAGCATTTT.

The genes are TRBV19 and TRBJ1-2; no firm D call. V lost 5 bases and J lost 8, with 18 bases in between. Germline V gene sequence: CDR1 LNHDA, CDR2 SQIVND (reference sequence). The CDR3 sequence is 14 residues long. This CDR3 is CASSPSTVGYGYTF. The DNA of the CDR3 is TGTGCCAGTAGTCCCTCAACGGTGGGGTACGGCTACACCTTC.

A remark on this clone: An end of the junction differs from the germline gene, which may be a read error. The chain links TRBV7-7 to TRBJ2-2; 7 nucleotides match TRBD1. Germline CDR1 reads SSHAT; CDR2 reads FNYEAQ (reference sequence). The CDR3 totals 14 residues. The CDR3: CASSMTGSTGELFF. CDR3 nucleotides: TGTGCTAGCAGCATGACAGGGTCCACCGGGGAGCTGTTTTTT.

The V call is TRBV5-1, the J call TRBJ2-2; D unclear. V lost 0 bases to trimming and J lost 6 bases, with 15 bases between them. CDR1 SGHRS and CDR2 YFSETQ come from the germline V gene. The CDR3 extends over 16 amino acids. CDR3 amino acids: CASSLGLDSSAGELFF. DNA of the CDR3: TGCGCCAGCAGCTTGGGGCTCGATAGCTCTGCCGGGGAGCTGTTTTTT.

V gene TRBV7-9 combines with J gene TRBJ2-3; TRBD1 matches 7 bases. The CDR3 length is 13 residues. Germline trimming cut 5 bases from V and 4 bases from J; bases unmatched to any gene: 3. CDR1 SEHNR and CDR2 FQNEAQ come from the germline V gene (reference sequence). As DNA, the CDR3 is TGTGCCAGCAGCCCAAGGGGGCCAGATACGCAGTATTTT. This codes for CASSPRGPDTQYF. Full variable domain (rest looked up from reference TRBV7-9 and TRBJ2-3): DTGVSQNPRHKITKRGQNVTFRCDPISEHNRLYWYRQTLGQGPEFLTYFQNEAQLEKSRLLSDRFSAERPKGSFSTLEIQRTEQGDSAMYLCASSPRGPDTQYFGPGTRLTVL.

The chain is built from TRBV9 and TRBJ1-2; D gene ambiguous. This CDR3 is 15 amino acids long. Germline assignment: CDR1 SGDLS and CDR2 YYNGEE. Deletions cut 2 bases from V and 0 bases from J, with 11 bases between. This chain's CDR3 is CASSVSPAANYGYTF. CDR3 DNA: TGTGCCAGCAGCGTTTCGCCTGCTGCTAACTATGGCTACACCTTC.

CDR3 bases: TGCAGCGTTTGGGACAGGGCCGGCACTGAAGCTTTCTTT. It specifies CSVWDRAGTEAFF. The V call is TRBV29-1, the J call TRBJ1-1, with TRBD1 matching over 9 bases. V was clipped by 5 bases and J by 4 bases; unmatched bases: 5. The CDR3 sequence is 13 residues long. Germline loops: CDR1 SQVTM, CDR2 ANQGSEA.

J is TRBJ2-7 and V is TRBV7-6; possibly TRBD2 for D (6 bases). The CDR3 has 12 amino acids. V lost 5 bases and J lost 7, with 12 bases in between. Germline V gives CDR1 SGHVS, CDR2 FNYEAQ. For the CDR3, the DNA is TGTGCCAGCAGCCAAGGAGGGAAGGAGCAGTACTTC. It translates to CASSQGGKEQYF. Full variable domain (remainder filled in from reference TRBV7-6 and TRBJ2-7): GAGVSQSPRYKVTKRGQDVALRCDPISGHVSLYWYRQALGQGPEFLTYFNYEAQQDKSGLPNDRFSAERPEGSISTLTIQRTEQRDSAMYRCASSQGGKEQYFGPGTRLTVT.

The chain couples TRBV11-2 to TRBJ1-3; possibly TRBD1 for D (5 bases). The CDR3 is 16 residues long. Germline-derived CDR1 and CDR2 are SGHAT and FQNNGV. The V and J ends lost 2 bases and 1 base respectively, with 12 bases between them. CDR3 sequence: CASSLNTGRSGNTIYF. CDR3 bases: TGTGCCAGCAGCTTAAATACAGGACGTTCTGGAAACACCATATATTTT.

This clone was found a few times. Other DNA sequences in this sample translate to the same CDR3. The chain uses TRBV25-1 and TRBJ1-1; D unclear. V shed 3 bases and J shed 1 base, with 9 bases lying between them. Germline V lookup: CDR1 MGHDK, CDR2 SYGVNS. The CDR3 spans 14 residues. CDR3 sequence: CASSDERQNTEAFF. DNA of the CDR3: TGTGCCAGCAGTGATGAACGCCAGAACACTGAAGCTTTCTTT.

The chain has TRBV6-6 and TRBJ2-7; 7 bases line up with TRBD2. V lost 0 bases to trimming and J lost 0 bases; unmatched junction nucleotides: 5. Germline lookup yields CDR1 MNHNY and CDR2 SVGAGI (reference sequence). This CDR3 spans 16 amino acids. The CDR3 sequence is CASSYSRSGASYEQYF. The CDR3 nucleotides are TGTGCCAGCAGTTACTCGAGAAGCGGGGCCTCCTACGAGCAGTACTTC.

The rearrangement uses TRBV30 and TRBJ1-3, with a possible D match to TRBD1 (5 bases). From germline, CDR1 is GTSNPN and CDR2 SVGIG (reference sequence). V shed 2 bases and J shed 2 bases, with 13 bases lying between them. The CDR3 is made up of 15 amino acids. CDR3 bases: TGTGCCTGGAGTAACGGGGGGGGAGCTGGAAACACCATATATTTT. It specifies CAWSNGGGAGNTIYF.

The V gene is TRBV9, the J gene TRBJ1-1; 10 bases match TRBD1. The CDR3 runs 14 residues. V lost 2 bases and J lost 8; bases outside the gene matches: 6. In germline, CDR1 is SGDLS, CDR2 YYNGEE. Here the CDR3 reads CASSVTDRGLEAFF. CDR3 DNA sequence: TGTGCCAGCAGCGTCACGGACAGGGGGTTGGAAGCTTTCTTT.

CDR3 in DNA: TGTGCCAGCAGCCCGGGACAGTTCCTAGCCAAAAACATTCAGTACTTC. Translation gives CASSPGQFLAKNIQYF. J is TRBJ2-4 and V is TRBV7-2; TRBD1 matches 7 bases. Trimming at V came to 5 bases and at J to 0 bases, leaving 7 bases not matched to a gene. Germline V lookup: CDR1 SGHTA, CDR2 FQGNSA. This CDR3 contains 16 residues.

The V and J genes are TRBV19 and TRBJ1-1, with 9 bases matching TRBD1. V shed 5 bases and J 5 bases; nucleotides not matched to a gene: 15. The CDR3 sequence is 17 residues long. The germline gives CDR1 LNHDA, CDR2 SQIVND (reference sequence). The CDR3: CASSPRPGTGSGTEAFF. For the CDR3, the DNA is TGTGCCAGTAGTCCACGTCCCGGGACAGGGTCGGGGACTGAAGCTTTCTTT.

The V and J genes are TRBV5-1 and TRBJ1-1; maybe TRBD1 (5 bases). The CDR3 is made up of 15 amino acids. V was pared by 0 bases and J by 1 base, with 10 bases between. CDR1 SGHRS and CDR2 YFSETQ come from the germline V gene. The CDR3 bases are TGCGCCAGCAGCTTGGAGGGGCAGACGAACACTGAAGCTTTCTTT. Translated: CASSLEGQTNTEAFF. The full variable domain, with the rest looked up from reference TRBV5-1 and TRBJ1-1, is KAGVTQTPRYLIKTRGQQVTLSCSPISGHRSVSWYQQTPGQGLQFLFEYFSETQRNKGNFPGRFSGRQFSNSRSEMNVSTLELGDSALYLCASSLEGQTNTEAFFGQGTRLTVV.

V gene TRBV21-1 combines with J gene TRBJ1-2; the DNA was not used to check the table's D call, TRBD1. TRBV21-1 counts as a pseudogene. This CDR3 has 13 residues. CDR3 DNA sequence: TGTGCCAGCAGCATGGGACAGGGGGATGGCTACACCTTC. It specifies CASSMGQGDGYTF.

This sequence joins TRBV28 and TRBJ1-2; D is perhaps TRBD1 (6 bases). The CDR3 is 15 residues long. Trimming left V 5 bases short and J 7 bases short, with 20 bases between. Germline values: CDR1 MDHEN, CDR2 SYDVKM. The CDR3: CASSGLLQGTSGYTF. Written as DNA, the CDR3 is TGTGCCAGCAGTGGACTTTTACAGGGAACAAGTGGCTACACCTTC.

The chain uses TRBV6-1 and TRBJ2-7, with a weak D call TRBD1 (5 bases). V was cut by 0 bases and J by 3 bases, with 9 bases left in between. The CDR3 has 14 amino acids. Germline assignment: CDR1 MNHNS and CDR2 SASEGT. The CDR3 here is CASSEAPGLYEQYF. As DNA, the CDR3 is TGTGCCAGCAGTGAAGCTCCAGGGCTCTACGAGCAGTACTTC.

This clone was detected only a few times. The DNA for the CDR3 is TGTGCCTGGAGCCATGGGACAGTCCTTTCACCCCTCCACTTT. Amino acids: CAWSHGTVLSPLHF. V gene TRBV30 combines with J gene TRBJ1-6; TRBD1 matches 7 bases. The length of the CDR3 is 14 residues. Looked up from germline, CDR1 is GTSNPN and CDR2 is SVGIG (reference sequence). The V and J ends lost 3 bases and 9 bases, in that order; junction bases with no gene match: 8. Using reference TRBV30 and TRBJ1-6 for the parts outside the CDR3, the full variable domain is SQTIHQWPATLVQPVGSPLSLECTVEGTSNPNLYWYRQAAGRGLQLLFYSVGIGQISSEVPQNLSASRPQDRQFILSSKKLLLSDSGFYLCAWSHGTVLSPLHFGNGTRLTVT.